This T cell receptor (beta chain) was retrieved from a study of metastatic and nonmetastatic thyroid tumors. Study information: For malignant and benign thyroid patients, tumor or nodule tissue and blood were the sources whose repertoires were compared.

Findings and caveats of the study: For both blood and tumor, malignant thyroid tumors reportedly showed significantly higher TCR beta diversity than benign nodules did.

Until they underwent thyroid surgery, no patient had received any treatment. Authors' processing steps: Clinicopathological groups supplied CDR3 differences that were used to build a distant-metastasis classifier for papillary thyroid cancer. With MiXCR, TCRdb reprocessed the PCR reads. The V and J calls were not made by the authors but by TCRdb's processing. The table lists roughly 5,400 clones, around 28% of them singletons. Within the sample, this clone is medium-sized (0.01 to 0.1%). The antigen is undetermined. Sequenced input: adjacent normal tissue. This clonotype was sampled from a female donor with papillary thyroid cancer or a benign thyroid nodule (not recorded which). Some clones in this sample may be carry-over from other donors' samples.

CDR3: CASSPSRGYEQYF. CDR3 DNA sequence: TGTGCCAGCTCACCATCTCGAGGCTACGAGCAGTACTTC. The chain combines TRBV18 with TRBJ2-7; no clear D. The length of the CDR3 is 13 residues. V dropped 2 bases and J dropped 3 bases, with 8 bases sitting between them. Germline CDR1 is KGHSH and CDR2 is LQKENI. Variable domain in full (rest from reference TRBV18 and TRBJ2-7): NAGVMQNPRHLVRRRGQEARLRCSPMKGHSHVYWYRQLPEEGLKFMVYLQKENIIDESGMPKERFSAEFPKEGPSILRIQQVVRGDSAAYFCASSPSRGYEQYFGPGTRLTVT.